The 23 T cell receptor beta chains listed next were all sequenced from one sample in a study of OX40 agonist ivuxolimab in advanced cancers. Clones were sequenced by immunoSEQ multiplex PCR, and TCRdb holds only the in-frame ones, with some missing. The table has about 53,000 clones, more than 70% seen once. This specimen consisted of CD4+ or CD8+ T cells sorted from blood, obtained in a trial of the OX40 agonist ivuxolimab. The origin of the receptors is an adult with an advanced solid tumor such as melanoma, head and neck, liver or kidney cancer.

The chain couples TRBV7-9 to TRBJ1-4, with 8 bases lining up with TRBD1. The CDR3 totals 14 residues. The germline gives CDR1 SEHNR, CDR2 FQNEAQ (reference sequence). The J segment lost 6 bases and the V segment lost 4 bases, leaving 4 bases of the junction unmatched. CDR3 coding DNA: TGTGCCAGCAGCTCGACGACAGGGGATGAAAAACTGTTTTTT. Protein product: CASSSTTGDEKLFF.

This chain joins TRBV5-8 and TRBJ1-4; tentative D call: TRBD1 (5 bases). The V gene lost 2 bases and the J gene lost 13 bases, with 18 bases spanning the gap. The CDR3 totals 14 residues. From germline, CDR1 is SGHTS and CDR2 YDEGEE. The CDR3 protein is CASSLALQGSRLFF. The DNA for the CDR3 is TGTGCCAGCAGCTTAGCCCTTCAGGGCTCCAGACTGTTTTTT.

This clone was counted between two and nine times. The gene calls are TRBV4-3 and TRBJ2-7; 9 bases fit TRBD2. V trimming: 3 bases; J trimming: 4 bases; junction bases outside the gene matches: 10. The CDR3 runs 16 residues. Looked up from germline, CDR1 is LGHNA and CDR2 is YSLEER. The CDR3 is CASSQAAGGARYEQYF. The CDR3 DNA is TGCGCCAGCAGCCAGGCTGCGGGGGGGGCGCGGTACGAGCAGTACTTC.

The CDR3 DNA reads as TGTGCCAGCAGTACTACAGGGATCACCGGGGAGCTGTTTTTT. Its protein product is CASSTTGITGELFF. The V call is TRBV6-6, the J call TRBJ2-2; D is possibly TRBD1 (6 bases). There are 14 residues in the CDR3. Trimming stripped 5 bases from V and 4 bases from J, with 11 bases between. The germline V gene has CDR1 MNHNY and CDR2 SVGAGI (reference sequence).

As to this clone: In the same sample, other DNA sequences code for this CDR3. In nucleotides, the CDR3 is TGCGCCAGCAGCCTCCAAGAGACCCAGTACTTC. Translation: CASSLQETQYF. The J gene is TRBJ2-5, the V gene TRBV5-1; D remains unclear. CDR3 size: 11 residues. V lost 4 bases to trimming and J lost 1 base, with 2 bases between them. Germline loops: CDR1 SGHRS, CDR2 YFSETQ.

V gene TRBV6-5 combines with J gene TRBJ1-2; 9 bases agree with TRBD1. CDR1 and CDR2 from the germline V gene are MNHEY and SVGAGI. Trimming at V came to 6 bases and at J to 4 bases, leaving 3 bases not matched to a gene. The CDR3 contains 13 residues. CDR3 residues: CASRYRGLYGYTF. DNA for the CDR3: TGTGCCAGCAGATACAGGGGGCTCTATGGCTACACCTTC.

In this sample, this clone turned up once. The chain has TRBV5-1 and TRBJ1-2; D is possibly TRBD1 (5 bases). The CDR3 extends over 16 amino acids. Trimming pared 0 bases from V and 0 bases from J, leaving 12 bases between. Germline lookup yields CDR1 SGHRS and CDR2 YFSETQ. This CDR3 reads CASSLGWGEPNYGYTF. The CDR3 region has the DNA TGCGCCAGCAGCTTGGGATGGGGGGAACCTAACTATGGCTACACCTTC. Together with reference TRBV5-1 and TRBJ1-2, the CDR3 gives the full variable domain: KAGVTQTPRYLIKTRGQQVTLSCSPISGHRSVSWYQQTPGQGLQFLFEYFSETQRNKGNFPGRFSGRQFSNSRSEMNVSTLELGDSALYLCASSLGWGEPNYGYTFGSGTRLTVV.

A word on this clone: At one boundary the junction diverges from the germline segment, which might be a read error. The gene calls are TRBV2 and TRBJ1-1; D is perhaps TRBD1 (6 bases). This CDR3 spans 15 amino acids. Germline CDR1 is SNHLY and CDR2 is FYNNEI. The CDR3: CASSEGGLFDTEAFF. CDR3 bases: TGTGCCAGCAGCGAAGGGGGTTTGTTCGACACTGAAGCTTTCTTT.

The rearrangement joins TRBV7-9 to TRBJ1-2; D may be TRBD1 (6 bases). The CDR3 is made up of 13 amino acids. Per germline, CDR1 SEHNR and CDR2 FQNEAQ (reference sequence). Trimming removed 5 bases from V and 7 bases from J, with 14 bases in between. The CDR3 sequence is CASSETGAGGYTF. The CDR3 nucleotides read TGTGCCAGCAGCGAAACGGGGGCCGGTGGCTACACCTTC.

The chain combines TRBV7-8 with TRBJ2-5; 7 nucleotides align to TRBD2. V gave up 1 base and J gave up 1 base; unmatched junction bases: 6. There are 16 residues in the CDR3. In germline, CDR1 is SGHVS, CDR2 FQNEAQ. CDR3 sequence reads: CASSLGRAGVQETQYF. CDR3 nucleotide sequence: TGTGCCAGCAGCTTAGGTCGGGCGGGGGTCCAAGAGACCCAGTACTTC.

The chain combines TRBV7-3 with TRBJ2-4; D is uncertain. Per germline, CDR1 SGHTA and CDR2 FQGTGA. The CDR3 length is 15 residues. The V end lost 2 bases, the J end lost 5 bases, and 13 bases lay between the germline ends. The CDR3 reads CASSLSTPIENIQYF. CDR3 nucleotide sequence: TGTGCCAGCAGCTTATCGACTCCTATAGAAAACATTCAGTACTTC.

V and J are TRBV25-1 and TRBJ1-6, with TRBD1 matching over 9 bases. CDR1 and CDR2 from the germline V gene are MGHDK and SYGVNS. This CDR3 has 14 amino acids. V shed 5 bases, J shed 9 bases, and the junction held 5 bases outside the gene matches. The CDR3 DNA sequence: TGTGCCAGCAGTCAAACAGGGGGCGTTTCACCCCTCCACTTT. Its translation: CASSQTGGVSPLHF.

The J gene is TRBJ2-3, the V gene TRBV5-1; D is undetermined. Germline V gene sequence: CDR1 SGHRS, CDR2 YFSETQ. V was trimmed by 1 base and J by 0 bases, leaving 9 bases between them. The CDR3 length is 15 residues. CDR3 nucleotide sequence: TGCGCCAGCAGCTTGAGCCAACTCAGCACAGATACGCAGTATTTT. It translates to CASSLSQLSTDTQYF.

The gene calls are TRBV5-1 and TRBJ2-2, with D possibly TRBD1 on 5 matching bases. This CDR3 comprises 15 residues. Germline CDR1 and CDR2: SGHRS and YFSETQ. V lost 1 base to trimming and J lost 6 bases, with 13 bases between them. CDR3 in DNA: TGCGCCAGCAGCTTGCCACTACAGGTCTCCGGGGAGCTGTTTTTT. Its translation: CASSLPLQVSGELFF. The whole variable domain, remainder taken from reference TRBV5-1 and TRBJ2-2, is KAGVTQTPRYLIKTRGQQVTLSCSPISGHRSVSWYQQTPGQGLQFLFEYFSETQRNKGNFPGRFSGRQFSNSRSEMNVSTLELGDSALYLCASSLPLQVSGELFFGEGSRLTVL.

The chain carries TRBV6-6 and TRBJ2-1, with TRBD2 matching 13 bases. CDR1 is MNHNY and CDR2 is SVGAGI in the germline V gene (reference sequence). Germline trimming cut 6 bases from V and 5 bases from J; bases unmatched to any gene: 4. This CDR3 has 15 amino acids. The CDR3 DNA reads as TGTGCCAGCAGGGGACTAGCGGGATCCAACAATGAGCAGTTCTTC. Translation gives CASRGLAGSNNEQFF.

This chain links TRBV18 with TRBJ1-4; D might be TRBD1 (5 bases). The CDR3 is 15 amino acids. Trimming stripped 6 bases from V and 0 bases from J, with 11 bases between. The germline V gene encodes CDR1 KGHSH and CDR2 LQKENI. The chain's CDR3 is CASSGGTPTNEKLFF. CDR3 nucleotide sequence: TGTGCCAGCTCGGGAGGGACTCCAACTAATGAAAAACTGTTTTTT.

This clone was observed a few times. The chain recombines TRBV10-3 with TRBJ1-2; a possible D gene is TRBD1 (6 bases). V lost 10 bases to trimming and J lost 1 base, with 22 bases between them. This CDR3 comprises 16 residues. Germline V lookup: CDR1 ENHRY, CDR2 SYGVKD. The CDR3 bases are TGTGCCACCCGACAAGGGCTACAGGGCGATAACTATGGCTACACCTTC. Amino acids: CATRQGLQGDNYGYTF.

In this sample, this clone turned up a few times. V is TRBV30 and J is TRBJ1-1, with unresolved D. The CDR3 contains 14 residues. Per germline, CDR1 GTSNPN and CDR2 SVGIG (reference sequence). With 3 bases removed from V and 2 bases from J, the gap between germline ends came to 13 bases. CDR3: CAWSERRLNTEAFF. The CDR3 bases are TGTGCCTGGAGCGAAAGGAGATTAAACACTGAAGCTTTCTTT.

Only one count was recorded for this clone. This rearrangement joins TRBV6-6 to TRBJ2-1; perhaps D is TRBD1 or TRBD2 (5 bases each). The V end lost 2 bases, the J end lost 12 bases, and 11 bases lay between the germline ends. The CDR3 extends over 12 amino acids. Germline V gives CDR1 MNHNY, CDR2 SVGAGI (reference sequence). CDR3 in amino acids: CASSYRAGRQFF. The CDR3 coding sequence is TGTGCCAGCAGTTACAGAGCAGGGAGGCAGTTCTTC.

As DNA, the CDR3 is TGCGCCAGCAGCCAAGATCCGGGGTCTTCAGTGCAGCCCCAGCATTTT. Encoded protein: CASSQDPGSSVQPQHF. This chain uses TRBV4-1 with TRBJ1-5, with D hard to call. The V end was cut by 0 bases, the J end by 7 bases, with 16 bases between. The germline gives CDR1 MGHRA, CDR2 YSYEKL. The CDR3 has 16 amino acids.

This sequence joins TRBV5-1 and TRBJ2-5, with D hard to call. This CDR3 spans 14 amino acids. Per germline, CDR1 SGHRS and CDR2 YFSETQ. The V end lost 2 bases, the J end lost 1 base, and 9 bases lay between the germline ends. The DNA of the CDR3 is TGCGCCAGCAGCTTCGCGGTAACCCAAGAGACCCAGTACTTC. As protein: CASSFAVTQETQYF.

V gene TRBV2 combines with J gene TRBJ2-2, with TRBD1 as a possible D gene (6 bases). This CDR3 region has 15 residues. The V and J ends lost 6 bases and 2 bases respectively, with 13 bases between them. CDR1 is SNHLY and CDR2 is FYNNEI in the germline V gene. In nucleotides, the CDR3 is TGTGCCAGCAGACGAAGGACAGACAACACCGGGGAGCTGTTTTTT. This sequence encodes CASRRRTDNTGELFF.

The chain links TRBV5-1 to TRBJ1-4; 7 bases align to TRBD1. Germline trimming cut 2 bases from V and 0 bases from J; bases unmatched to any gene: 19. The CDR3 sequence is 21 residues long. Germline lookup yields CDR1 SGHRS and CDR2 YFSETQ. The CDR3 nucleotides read TGCGCCAGCAGCTTCAGGGGGTCCCGTATCCCGCAGGTTGCAACTAATGAAAAACTGTTTTTT. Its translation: CASSFRGSRIPQVATNEKLFF.